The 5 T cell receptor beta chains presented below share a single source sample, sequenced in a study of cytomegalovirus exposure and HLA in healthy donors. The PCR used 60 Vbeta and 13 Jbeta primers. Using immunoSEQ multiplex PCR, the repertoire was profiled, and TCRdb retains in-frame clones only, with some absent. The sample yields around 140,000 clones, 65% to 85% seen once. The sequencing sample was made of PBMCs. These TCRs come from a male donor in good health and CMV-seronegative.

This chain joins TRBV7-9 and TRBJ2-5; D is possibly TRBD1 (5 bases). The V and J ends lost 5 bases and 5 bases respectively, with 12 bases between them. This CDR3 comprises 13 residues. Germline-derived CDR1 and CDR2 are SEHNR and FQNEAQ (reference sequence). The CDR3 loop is CASSARTRETQYF. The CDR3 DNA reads TGTGCCAGCAGCGCTAGGACACGGGAGACCCAGTACTTC.

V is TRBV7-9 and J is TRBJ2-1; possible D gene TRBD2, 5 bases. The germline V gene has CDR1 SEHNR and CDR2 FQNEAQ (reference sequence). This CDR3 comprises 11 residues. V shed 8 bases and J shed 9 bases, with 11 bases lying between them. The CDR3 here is CASLLEGEQFF. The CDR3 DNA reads TGTGCCAGCCTACTAGAGGGTGAGCAGTTCTTC.

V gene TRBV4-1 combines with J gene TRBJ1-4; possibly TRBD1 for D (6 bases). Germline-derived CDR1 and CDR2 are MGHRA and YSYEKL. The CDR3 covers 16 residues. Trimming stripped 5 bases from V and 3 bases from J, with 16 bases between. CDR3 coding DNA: TGCGCCAGCAGCTGGACAGAGGACGATTCTAATGAAAAACTGTTTTTT. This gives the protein CASSWTEDDSNEKLFF.

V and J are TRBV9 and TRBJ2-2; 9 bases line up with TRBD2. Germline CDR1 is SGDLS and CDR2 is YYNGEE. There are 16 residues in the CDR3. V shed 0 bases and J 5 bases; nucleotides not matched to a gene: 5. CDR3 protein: CASSVVPAGGTGELFF. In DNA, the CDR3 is TGTGCCAGCAGCGTAGTCCCAGCGGGGGGAACCGGGGAGCTGTTTTTT.

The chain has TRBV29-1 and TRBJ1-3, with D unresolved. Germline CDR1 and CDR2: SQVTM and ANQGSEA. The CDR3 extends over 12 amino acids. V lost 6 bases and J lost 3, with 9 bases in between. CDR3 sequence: CSVFGLGNTIYF. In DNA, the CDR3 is TGCAGCGTCTTCGGTCTTGGAAACACCATATATTTT.